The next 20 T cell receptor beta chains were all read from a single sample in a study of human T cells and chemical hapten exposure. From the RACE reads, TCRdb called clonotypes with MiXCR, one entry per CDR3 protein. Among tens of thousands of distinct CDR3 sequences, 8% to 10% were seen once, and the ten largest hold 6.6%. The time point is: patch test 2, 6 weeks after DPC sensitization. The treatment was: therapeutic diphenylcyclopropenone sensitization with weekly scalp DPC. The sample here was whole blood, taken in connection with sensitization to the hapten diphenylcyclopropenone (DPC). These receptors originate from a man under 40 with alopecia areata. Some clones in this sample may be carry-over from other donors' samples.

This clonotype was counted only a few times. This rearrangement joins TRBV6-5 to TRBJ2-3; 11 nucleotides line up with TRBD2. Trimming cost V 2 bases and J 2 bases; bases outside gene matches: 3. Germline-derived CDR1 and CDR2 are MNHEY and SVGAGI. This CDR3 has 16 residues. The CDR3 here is CASSYQTSGNTDTQYF. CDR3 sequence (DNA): TGTGCCAGCAGTTACCAGACTAGCGGGAACACAGATACGCAGTATTTT.

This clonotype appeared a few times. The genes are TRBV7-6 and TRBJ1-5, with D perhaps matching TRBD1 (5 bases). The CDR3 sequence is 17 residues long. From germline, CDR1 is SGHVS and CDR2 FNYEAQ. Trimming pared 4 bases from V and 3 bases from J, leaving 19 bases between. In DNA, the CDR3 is TGTGCCAGCAGCTCGCTCCCTCCAGGGAGGGACAATCAGCCCCAGCATTTT. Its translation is CASSSLPPGRDNQPQHF.

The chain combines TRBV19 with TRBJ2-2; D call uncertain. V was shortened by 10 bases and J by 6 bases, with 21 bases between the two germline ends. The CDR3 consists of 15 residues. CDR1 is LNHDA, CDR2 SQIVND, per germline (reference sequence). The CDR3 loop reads CATPTYNHQSGELFF. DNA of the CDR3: TGTGCCACCCCAACCTACAACCACCAGTCCGGGGAGCTGTTTTTT.

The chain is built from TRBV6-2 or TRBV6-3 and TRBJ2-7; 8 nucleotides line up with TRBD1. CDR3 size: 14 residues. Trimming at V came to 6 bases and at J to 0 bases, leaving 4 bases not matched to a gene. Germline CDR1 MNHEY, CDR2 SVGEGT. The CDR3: CASRRQGSSYEQYF. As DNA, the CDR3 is TGTGCCAGCAGAAGACAGGGGTCCTCCTACGAGCAGTACTTC.

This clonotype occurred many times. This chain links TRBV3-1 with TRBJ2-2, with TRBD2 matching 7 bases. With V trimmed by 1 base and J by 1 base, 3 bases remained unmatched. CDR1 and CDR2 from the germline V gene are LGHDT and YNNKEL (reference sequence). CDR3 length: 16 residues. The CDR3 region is CASSQVPSGNTGELFF. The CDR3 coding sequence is TGTGCCAGCAGCCAAGTCCCTAGCGGGAACACCGGGGAGCTGTTTTTT.

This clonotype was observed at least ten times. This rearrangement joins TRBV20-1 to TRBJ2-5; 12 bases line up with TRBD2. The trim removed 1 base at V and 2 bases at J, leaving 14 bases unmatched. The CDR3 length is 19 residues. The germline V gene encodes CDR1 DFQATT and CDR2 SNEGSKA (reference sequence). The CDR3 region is CSARGALLAGGLSQETQYF. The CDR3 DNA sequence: TGCAGTGCTAGAGGAGCCCTACTAGCGGGGGGTCTTTCTCAAGAGACCCAGTACTTC.

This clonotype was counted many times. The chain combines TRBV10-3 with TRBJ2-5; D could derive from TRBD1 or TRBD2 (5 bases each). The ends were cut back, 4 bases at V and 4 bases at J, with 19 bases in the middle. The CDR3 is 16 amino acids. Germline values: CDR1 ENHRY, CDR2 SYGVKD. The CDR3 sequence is CAISGAGDGLRETQYF. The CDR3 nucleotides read TGTGCCATCAGTGGAGCTGGGGACGGTTTACGAGAGACCCAGTACTTC.

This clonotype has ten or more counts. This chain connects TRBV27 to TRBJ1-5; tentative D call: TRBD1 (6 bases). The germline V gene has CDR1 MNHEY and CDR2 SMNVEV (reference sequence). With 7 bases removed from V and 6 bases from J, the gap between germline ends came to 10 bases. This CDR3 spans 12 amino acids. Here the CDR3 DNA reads TGTGCCAGCAAGGGGGGTGGTCAGCCCCAGCATTTT. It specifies CASKGGGQPQHF.

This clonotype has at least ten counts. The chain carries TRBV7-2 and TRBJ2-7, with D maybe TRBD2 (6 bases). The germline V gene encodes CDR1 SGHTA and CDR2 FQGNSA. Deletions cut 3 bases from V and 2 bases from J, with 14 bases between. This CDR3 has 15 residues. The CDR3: CASSFGTGFTYEQYF. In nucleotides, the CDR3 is TGTGCCAGCAGCTTCGGGACTGGCTTCACCTACGAGCAGTACTTC.

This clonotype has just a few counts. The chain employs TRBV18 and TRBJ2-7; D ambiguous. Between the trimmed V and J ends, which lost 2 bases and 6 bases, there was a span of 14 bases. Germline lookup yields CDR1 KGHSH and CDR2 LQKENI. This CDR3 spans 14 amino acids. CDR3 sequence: CASSPTLSVGEQYF. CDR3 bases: TGTGCCAGCTCACCAACCCTGAGCGTTGGCGAGCAGTACTTC. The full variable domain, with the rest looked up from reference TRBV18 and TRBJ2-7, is NAGVMQNPRHLVRRRGQEARLRCSPMKGHSHVYWYRQLPEEGLKFMVYLQKENIIDESGMPKERFSAEFPKEGPSILRIQQVVRGDSAAYFCASSPTLSVGEQYFGPGTRLTVT.

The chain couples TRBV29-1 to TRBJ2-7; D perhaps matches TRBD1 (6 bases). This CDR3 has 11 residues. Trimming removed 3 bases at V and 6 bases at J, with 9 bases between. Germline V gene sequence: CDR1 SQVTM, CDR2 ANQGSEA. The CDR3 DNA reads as TGCAGCGTTGACACAGGGACCGAGCAGTACTTC. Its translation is CSVDTGTEQYF.

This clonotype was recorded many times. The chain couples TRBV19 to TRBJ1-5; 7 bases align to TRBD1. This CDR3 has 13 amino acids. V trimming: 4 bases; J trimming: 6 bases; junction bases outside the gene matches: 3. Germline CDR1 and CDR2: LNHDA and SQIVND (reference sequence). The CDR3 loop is CASSTGGGQPQHF. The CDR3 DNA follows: TGTGCCAGTAGTACAGGGGGGGGTCAGCCCCAGCATTTT. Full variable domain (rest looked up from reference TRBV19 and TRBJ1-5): DGGITQSPKYLFRKEGQNVTLSCEQNLNHDAMYWYRQDPGQGLRLIYYSQIVNDFQKGDIAEGYSVSREKKESFPLTVTSAQKNPTAFYLCASSTGGGQPQHFGDGTRLSIL.

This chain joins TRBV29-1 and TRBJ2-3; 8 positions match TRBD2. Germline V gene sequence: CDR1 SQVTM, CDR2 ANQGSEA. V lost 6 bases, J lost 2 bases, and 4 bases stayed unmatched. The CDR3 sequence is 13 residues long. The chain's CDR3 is CSVRTSLTDTQYF. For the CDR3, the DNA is TGCAGCGTGCGGACTAGCCTCACAGATACGCAGTATTTT.

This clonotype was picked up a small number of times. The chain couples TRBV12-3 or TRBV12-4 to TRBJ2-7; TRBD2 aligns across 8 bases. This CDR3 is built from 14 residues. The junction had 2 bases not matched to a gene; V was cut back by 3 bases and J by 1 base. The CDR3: CASSLREESYEQYF. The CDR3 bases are TGTGCCAGCAGTTTGCGGGAGGAGTCCTACGAGCAGTACTTC.

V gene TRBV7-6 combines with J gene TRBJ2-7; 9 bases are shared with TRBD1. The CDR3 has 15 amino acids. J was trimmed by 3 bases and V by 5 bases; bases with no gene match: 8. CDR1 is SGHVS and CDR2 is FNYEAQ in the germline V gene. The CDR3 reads CASSRDREGDYEQYF. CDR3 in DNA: TGTGCCAGCAGCCGGGACAGGGAGGGAGACTACGAGCAGTACTTC.

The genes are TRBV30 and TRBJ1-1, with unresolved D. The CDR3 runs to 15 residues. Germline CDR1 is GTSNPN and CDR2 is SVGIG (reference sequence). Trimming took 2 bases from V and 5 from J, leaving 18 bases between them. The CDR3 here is CAWSLPAGLGTEAFF. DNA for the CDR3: TGTGCCTGGAGTCTCCCCGCGGGATTGGGGACTGAAGCTTTCTTT.

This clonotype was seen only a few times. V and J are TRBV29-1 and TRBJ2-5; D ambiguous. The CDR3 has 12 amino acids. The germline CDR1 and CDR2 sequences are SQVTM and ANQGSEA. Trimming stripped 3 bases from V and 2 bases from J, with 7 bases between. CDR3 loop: CSVDTGQETQYF. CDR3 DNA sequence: TGCAGCGTTGACACCGGACAAGAGACCCAGTACTTC.

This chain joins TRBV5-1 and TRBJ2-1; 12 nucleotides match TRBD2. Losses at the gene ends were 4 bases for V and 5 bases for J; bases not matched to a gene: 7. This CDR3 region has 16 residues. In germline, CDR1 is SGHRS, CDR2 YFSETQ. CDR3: CASSPLAGGPNNEQFF. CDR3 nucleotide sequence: TGCGCCAGCAGCCCCCTAGCGGGGGGGCCCAACAATGAGCAGTTCTTC.

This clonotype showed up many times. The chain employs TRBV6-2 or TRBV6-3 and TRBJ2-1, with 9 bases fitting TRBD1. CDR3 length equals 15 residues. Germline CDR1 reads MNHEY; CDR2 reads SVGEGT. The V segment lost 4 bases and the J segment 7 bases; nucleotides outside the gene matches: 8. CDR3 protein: CASSFRDREWNEQFF. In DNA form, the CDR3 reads TGTGCCAGCAGTTTCCGGGACAGGGAATGGAATGAGCAGTTCTTC.

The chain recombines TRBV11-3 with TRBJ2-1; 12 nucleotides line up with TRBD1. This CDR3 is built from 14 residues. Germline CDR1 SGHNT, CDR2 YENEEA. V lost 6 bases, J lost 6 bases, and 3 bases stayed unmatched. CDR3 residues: CASRGTGGPNEQFF. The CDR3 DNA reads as TGTGCCAGCAGGGGGACAGGGGGCCCCAATGAGCAGTTCTTC. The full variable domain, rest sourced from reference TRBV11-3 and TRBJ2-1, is EAGVVQSPRYKIIEKKQPVAFWCNPISGHNTLYWYLQNLGQGPELLIRYENEEAVDDSQLPKDRFSAERLKGVDSTLKIQPAELGDSAVYLCASRGTGGPNEQFFGPGTRLTVL.